A few counts support the clone carrying this TCR beta chain. The CDR3 sequence is 14 residues long. Germline loops: CDR1 SGHDT, CDR2 YYEEEE. The data were obtained in a study of blood T cells in healthy people across ages. Through a sample-barcoded 5' primer and a J-beta primer mix, a second PCR was run for roughly 7 to 11 cycles. MiXCR was run by TCRdb on the 5' RACE reads, yielding one entry per CDR3 protein. The table records about 1.7 million distinct CDR3 sequences, approximately 30% of them present only once. This chain joins TRBV5-6 and TRBJ2-4; D is perhaps TRBD1 or TRBD2 (5 bases each). The end of the DNA is better explained by TRBJ2-7, so the J call may be wrong. This receptor was obtained from a woman in her twenties or thirties in good health. Sample: blood. The CDR3 region is CASSWDVVSYEQYF. CDR3 DNA: TGTGCCAGCAGCTGGGACGTTGTCAGCTACGAGCAGTACTTC.